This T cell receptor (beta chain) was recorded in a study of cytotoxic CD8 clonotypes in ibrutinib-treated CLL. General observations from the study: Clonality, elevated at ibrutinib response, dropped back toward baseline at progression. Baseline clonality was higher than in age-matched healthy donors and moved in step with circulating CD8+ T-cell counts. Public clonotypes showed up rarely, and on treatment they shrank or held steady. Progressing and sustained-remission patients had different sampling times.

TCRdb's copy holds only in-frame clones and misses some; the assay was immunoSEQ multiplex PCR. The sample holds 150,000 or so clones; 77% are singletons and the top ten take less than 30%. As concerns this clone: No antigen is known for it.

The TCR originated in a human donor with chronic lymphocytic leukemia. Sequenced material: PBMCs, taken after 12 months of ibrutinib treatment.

CDR3 DNA sequence: TGTGCCAGCAGCTCGGGTCCAGTGAAAAATCAGCCCCAGCATTTT. The encoded protein is CASSSGPVKNQPQHF. The chain has TRBV5-6 and TRBJ1-5; D is unresolved. This CDR3 contains 15 residues. Per the germline V gene, CDR1 is SGHDT and CDR2 is YYEEEE. V was trimmed by 3 bases and J by 4 bases, leaving 14 bases between them.